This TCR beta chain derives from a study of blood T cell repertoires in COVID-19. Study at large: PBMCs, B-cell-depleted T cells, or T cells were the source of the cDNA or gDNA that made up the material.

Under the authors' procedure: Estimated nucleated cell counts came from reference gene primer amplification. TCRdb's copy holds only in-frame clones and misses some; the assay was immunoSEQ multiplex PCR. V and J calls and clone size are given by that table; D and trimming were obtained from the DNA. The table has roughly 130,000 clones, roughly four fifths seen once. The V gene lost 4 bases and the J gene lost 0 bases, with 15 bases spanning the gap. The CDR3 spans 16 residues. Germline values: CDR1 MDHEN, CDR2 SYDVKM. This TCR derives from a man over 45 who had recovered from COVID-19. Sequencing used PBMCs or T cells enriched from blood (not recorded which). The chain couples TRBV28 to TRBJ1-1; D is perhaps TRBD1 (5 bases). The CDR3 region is CASSWGGGPMNTEAFF. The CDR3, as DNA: TGTGCCAGCAGTTGGGGCGGCGGCCCCATGAACACTGAAGCTTTCTTT.